The clone carrying this T cell receptor beta chain was seen a few times. Single TCR cDNA molecules each had their own unique molecular identifier. A single record per CDR3 protein comes from TCRdb applying MiXCR to the 5' RACE reads. This table holds 100,000 to 120,000 distinct CDR3 sequences, 10% to 13% found once. The V gene lost 8 bases and the J gene lost 1 base, with 15 bases spanning the gap. CDR3 size: 15 residues. Germline V gives CDR1 MDHEN, CDR2 SYDVKM. These data come from a study of spatial heterogeneity in lung cancer. Time point meaning: blood at routine non-recurrence follow-up after resection. Tumor, nontumor lung or frozen PBMC supplied whole RNA that was sequenced unsorted.

The receptor was isolated from a female donor with early-stage non-small cell lung cancer. The V and J genes are TRBV28 and TRBJ2-1; D not resolved. The sample here was PBMCs, taken at follow-up. The CDR3 DNA reads TGTGCCAGCGGCCAAGTTGATAGATCCTACAATGAGCAGTTCTTC. Its translation is CASGQVDRSYNEQFF.